This record concerns one T cell receptor beta chain sequence. Its target is not known. The CDR3 end shows no conserved phenylalanine or tryptophan, and so a read error is likely. No DNA is shown, since the ends of the CDR3 on it are uncertain; the CDR3 is the one TCRdb lists. This sample is drawn from a study of T cells in localized non-small cell lung cancer. The CDR3 adds up to 8 amino acids, both ends counted. The method was immunoSEQ multiplex PCR; TCRdb's version includes in-frame clones alone and lacks a portion of them. Among about 24,000 clones listed, more than 75% were seen once. General study results and limits: The tumor had only one region sequenced, so heterogeneity remains possible.

The sequencing here drew on PBMCs, taken before any cancer treatment. V gene TRBV21-1 combines with J gene TRBJ1-2; TRBD1 is the table's D call and was not checked against the DNA. TRBV21-1 corresponds to a pseudogene. The sequence came from a man aged 35-69 years with stage II lung adenocarcinoma. The CDR3 loop is CASSKYRD.